The 13 T cell receptor beta chains reported below all come from one sample, sequenced in a study of vaccination and CD4 T cells after COVID-19. With the Oncomine TCR Beta short-read assay, DNA from cultured CD4+ T cells was sequenced. Using its own MiXCR run on the PCR reads, TCRdb lists one record per CDR3 protein. The sample lists under 20,000 distinct CDR3 sequences, roughly 29% occurring once. As to treatment: roughly ten-day PBMC culture with coronavirus spike peptide pools or control peptides (ViraFEST assay). These receptors have no identified antigens. The specimen sequenced was cultured CD4+ T cells from blood. These TCRs come from a human donor with COVID-19.

Comments on this clonotype: Germline and junction disagree at one end, which may indicate a read error. The V and J genes are TRBV6-5 and TRBJ1-5; D is ambiguous. CDR3 length: 13 residues. The germline gives CDR1 MNHEY, CDR2 SVGAGI. DNA of the CDR3: TGTGTCAGCAGTTCAGCTTTCAATCAGCCCCAGCATTTT. Amino acid sequence: CVSSSAFNQPQHF.

V is TRBV28 and J is TRBJ2-7; the match to TRBD1 covers 10 bases. Trimming took 6 bases from V and 5 from J; bases not matched to a gene: 7. In germline, CDR1 is MDHEN, CDR2 SYDVKM. This CDR3 has 14 amino acids. The CDR3 loop is CASSRTGGPNEQYF. The CDR3 DNA reads as TGTGCCAGCAGCAGGACAGGGGGACCGAACGAGCAGTACTTC.

This clonotype was counted only a few times. The gene calls are TRBV20-1 and TRBJ2-4; D gene unclear. The CDR3 sequence is 16 residues long. Trimming cost V 4 bases and J 0 bases, with 16 bases left between them. In germline, CDR1 is DFQATT, CDR2 SNEGSKA (reference sequence). This chain's CDR3 is CSATSHEALAKNIQYF. The CDR3 region has the DNA TGCAGTGCTACCTCCCACGAGGCACTAGCCAAAAACATTCAGTACTTC.

This clonotype appeared a few times. The chain couples TRBV9 to TRBJ2-3; 7 bases are shared with TRBD2. From germline, CDR1 is SGDLS and CDR2 YYNGEE. V dropped 0 bases and J dropped 0; count of bases not matched to a gene: 7. The CDR3 is 17 residues long. CDR3 bases: TGTGCCAGCAGCGTAGGCGGGGGAGGGGCTAGCACAGATACGCAGTATTTT. Protein product: CASSVGGGGASTDTQYF. Drawing the rest from reference TRBV9 and TRBJ2-3, the complete variable domain is DSGVTQTPKHLITATGQRVTLRCSPRSGDLSVYWYQQSLDQGLQFLIQYYNGEERAKGNILERFSAQQFPDLHSELNLSSLELGDSALYFCASSVGGGGASTDTQYFGPGTRLTVL.

V and J are TRBV20-1 and TRBJ2-3; 7 positions match TRBD2. The V and J ends lost 3 bases and 0 bases, in that order; junction bases with no gene match: 3. This CDR3 region has 14 residues. CDR1 is DFQATT, CDR2 SNEGSKA, per germline (reference sequence). The CDR3 loop is CSASSGGSTDTQYF. CDR3 bases: TGCAGTGCTAGCTCGGGGGGAAGCACAGATACGCAGTATTTT.

The rearrangement links TRBV19 to TRBJ2-3, with D possibly being TRBD2 (5 bases). The CDR3 runs 16 residues. Trimming left V 3 bases short and J 4 bases short, with 17 bases between. CDR1 and CDR2 (germline): LNHDA, SQIVND (reference sequence). For the CDR3, the DNA is TGTGCCAGTAGTATCTTTGGTAGGGAGTTACCAGATACGCAGTATTTT. It codes for CASSIFGRELPDTQYF.

This clonotype qualifies as medium-sized. The V gene is TRBV6-5, the J gene TRBJ1-1, with 7 bases fitting TRBD1. V gave up 0 bases and J gave up 3 bases; unmatched junction bases: 4. The CDR3 extends over 15 amino acids. The V gene's germline CDR1 is MNHEY and CDR2 SVGAGI. CDR3 bases: TGTGCCAGCAGTTACTCGAATCAGGGGGACACTGAAGCTTTCTTT. It is translated as CASSYSNQGDTEAFF.

This clonotype was seen more than once but under ten times. The rearrangement links TRBV28 to TRBJ1-2; D is undetermined. CDR3 size: 12 residues. Germline CDR1 MDHEN, CDR2 SYDVKM. The V end lost 3 bases, the J end lost 5 bases, and 7 bases lay between the germline ends. This CDR3 is CASSFEIYGYTF. The CDR3 bases are TGTGCCAGCAGTTTCGAGATATATGGCTACACCTTC.

V usage is TRBV7-9 and J usage is TRBJ1-5; D uncertain. V was pared by 4 bases and J by 0 bases, with 10 bases between. The CDR3 has 15 amino acids. Germline V lookup: CDR1 SEHNR, CDR2 FQNEAQ (reference sequence). In DNA, the CDR3 is TGTGCCAGCAGCTCCGACTGGGATAGCAATCAGCCCCAGCATTTT. It codes for CASSSDWDSNQPQHF.

The chain carries TRBV5-1 and TRBJ2-3; possibly TRBD1 for D (6 bases). The CDR3 contains 14 residues. V was pared by 7 bases and J by 0 bases, with 12 bases between. Germline V gene sequence: CDR1 SGHRS, CDR2 YFSETQ. CDR3 bases: TGCGCCAGCCGGACAGAGCCTAGCACAGATACGCAGTATTTT. This encodes CASRTEPSTDTQYF.

V usage is TRBV10-3 and J usage is TRBJ1-1; D not certain. Germline CDR1 reads ENHRY; CDR2 reads SYGVKD. V dropped 2 bases and J dropped 2 bases, with 9 bases sitting between them. This CDR3 comprises 14 residues. CDR3 DNA sequence: TGTGCCATCAGTGAGCCGCAGCGTAACACTGAAGCTTTCTTT. Translation: CAISEPQRNTEAFF.

This clonotype was counted a few times. This chain's CDR3 is CASSLGQQATEAFF. The CDR3 DNA reads as TGCGCCAGCAGCTTGGGTCAGCAAGCCACTGAAGCTTTCTTT. The chain links TRBV5-1 to TRBJ1-1; D uncertain. V lost 0 bases and J lost 4, with 10 bases in between. Germline V gene lookup returns CDR1 SGHRS and CDR2 YFSETQ. CDR3 length equals 14 residues.

The rearrangement joins TRBV5-1 to TRBJ1-5; D might be TRBD1 (5 bases). The germline gives CDR1 SGHRS, CDR2 YFSETQ. This CDR3 is built from 15 residues. V was pared by 4 bases and J by 6 bases, with 17 bases between. CDR3 protein: CASSPEGGVGQPQHF. For the CDR3, the DNA is TGCGCCAGCAGCCCGGAGGGAGGGGTCGGTCAGCCCCAGCATTTT.